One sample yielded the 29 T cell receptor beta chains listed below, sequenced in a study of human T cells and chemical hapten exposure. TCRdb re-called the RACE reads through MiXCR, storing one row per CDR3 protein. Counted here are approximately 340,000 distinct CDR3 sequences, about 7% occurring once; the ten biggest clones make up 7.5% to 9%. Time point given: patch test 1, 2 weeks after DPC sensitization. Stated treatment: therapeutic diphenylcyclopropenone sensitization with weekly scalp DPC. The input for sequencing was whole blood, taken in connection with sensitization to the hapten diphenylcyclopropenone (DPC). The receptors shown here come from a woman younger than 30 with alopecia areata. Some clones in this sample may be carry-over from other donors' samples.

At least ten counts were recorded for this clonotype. The CDR3 region is CSARGPGIIGYTF. CDR3 nucleotide sequence: TGCAGTGCTAGAGGGCCAGGTATCATTGGCTACACCTTC. The chain links TRBV20-1 to TRBJ1-2; D is undetermined. Trimming pared 1 base from V and 7 bases from J, leaving 13 bases between. The germline gives CDR1 DFQATT, CDR2 SNEGSKA (reference sequence). CDR3 length: 13 amino acids.

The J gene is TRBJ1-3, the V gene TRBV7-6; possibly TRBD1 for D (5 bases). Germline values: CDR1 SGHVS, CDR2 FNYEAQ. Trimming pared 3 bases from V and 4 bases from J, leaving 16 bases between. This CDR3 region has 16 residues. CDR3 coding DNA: TGTGCCAGCAGCTTTGACAGCTCCATAGCCGGAAACACCATATATTTT. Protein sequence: CASSFDSSIAGNTIYF.

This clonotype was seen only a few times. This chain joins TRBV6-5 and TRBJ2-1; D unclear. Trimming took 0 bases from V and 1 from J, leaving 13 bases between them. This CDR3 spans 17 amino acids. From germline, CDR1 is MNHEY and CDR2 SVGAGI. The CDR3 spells CASSYSWCTVSYNEQFF. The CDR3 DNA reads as TGTGCCAGCAGTTACTCTTGGTGTACAGTGTCCTACAATGAGCAGTTCTTC.

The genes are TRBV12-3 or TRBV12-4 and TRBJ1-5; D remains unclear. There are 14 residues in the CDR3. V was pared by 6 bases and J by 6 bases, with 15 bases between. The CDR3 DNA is TGTGCCAGCAGCCTGAACGGGGAGAGTCAGCCCCAGCATTTT. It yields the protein CASSLNGESQPQHF.

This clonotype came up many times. CDR3: CASSTGTVSGNTIYF. Written as DNA, the CDR3 is TGTGCCAGCAGTACCGGGACGGTCTCTGGAAACACCATATATTTT. The chain joins TRBV6-2 or TRBV6-3 to TRBJ1-3; D perhaps matches TRBD1 (5 bases). Deletions cut 5 bases from V and 0 bases from J, with 11 bases between. The germline V gene has CDR1 MNHEY and CDR2 SVGEGT. CDR3 length: 15 amino acids.

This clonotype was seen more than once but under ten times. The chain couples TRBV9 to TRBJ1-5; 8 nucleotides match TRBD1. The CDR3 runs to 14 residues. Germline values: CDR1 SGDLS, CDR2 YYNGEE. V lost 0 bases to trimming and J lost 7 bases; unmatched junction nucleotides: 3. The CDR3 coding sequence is TGTGCCAGCAGCGTAGGACAGGGGACACAGCCCCAGCATTTT. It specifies CASSVGQGTQPQHF.

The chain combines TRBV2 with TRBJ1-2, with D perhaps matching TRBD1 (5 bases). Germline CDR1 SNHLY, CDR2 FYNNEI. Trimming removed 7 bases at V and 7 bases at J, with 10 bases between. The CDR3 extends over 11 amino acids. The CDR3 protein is CASNIQVGYTF. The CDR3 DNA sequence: TGTGCCAGCAACATACAGGTTGGCTACACCTTC. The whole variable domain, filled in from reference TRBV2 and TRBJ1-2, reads EPEVTQTPSHQVTQMGQEVILRCVPISNHLYFYWYRQILGQKVEFLVSFYNNEISEKSEIFDDQFSVERPDGSNFTLKIRSTKLEDSAMYFCASNIQVGYTFGSGTRLTVV.

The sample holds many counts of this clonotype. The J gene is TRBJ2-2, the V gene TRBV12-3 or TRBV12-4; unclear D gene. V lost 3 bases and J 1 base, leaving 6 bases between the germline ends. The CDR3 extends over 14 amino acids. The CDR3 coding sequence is TGTGCCAGCAGTTTTCAAGGGAACACCGGGGAGCTGTTTTTT. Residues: CASSFQGNTGELFF.

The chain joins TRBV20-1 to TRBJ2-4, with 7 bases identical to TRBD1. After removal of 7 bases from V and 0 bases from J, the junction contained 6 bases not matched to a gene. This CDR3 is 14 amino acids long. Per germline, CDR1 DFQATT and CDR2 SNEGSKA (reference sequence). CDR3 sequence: CSGRTGLAKNIQYF. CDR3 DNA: TGCAGTGGTAGGACAGGACTAGCCAAAAACATTCAGTACTTC.

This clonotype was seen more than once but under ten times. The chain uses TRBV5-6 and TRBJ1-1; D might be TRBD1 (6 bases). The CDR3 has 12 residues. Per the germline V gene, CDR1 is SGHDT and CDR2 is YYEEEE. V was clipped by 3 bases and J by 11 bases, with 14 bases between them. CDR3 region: CASSWAQGRAFF. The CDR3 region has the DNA TGTGCCAGCAGCTGGGCCCAGGGGCGGGCTTTCTTT.

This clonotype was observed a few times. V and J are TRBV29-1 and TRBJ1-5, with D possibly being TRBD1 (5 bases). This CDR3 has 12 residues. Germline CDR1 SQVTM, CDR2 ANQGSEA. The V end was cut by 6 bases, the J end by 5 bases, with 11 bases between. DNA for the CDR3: TGCAGCGTGCAGGGATTCGATCAGCCCCAGCATTTT. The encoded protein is CSVQGFDQPQHF.

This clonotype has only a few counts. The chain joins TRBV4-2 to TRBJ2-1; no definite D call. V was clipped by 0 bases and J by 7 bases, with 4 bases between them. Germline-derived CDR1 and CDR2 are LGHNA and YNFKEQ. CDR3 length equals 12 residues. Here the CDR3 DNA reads TGTGCCAGCAGCCAAGAGAAGAATGAGCAGTTCTTC. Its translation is CASSQEKNEQFF.

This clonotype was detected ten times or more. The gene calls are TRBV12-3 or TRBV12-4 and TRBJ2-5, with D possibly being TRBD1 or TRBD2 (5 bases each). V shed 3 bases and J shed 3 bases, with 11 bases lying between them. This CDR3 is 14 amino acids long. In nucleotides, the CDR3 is TGTGCCAGCAGTTTGTCCGGGGCAGAAGAGACCCAGTACTTC. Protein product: CASSLSGAEETQYF.

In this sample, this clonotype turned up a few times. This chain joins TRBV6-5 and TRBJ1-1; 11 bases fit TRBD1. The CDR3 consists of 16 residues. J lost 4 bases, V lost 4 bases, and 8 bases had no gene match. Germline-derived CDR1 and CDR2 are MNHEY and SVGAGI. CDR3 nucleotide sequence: TGTGCCAGCAGTTGGACAGGGGGCCGGACAGGCACTGAAGCTTTCTTT. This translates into CASSWTGGRTGTEAFF.

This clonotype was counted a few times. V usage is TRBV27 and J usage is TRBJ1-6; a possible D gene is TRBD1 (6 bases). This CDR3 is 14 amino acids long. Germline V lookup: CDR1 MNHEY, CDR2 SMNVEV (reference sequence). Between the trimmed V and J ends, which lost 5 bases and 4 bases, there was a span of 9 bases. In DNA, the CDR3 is TGTGCCAGCAGTAGGACAGAATATAATTCACCCCTCCACTTT. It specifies CASSRTEYNSPLHF.

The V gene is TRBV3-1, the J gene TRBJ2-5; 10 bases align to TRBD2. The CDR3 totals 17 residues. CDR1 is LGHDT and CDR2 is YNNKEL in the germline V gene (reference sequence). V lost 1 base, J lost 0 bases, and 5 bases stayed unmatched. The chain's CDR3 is CASSQGGLAEYQETQYF. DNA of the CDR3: TGTGCCAGCAGCCAAGGAGGACTAGCGGAGTACCAAGAGACCCAGTACTTC.

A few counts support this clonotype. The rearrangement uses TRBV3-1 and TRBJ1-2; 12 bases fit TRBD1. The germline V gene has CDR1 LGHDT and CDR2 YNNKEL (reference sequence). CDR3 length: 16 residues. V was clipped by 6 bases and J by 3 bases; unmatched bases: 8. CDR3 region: CASRPGQGAWDYGYTF. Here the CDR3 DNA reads TGTGCCAGCAGACCGGGACAGGGGGCGTGGGACTATGGCTACACCTTC.

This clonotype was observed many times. The chain's CDR3 is CASSLRAGGPGNEQFF. The CDR3 nucleotides read TGTGCCAGCAGCTTACGAGCGGGGGGGCCTGGCAATGAGCAGTTCTTC. The rearrangement joins TRBV7-2 to TRBJ2-1, with 10 bases fitting TRBD2. V shed 2 bases, J shed 6 bases, and the junction held 7 bases outside the gene matches. The CDR3 sequence is 16 residues long. Per the germline V gene, CDR1 is SGHTA and CDR2 is FQGNSA.

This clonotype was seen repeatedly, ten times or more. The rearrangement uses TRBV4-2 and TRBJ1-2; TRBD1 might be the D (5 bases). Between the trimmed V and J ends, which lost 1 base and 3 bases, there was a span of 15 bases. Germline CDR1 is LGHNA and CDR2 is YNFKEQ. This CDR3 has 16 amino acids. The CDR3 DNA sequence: TGTGCCAGCAGCCAAGTAAAAAGGGGAGGATACTATGGCTACACCTTC. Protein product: CASSQVKRGGYYGYTF.

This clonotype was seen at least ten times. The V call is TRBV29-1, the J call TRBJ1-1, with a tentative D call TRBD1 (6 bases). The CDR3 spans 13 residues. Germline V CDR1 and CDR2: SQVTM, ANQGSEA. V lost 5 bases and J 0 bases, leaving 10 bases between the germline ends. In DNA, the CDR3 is TGCAGCGTTTTGGGGGACATGAACACTGAAGCTTTCTTT. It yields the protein CSVLGDMNTEAFF.

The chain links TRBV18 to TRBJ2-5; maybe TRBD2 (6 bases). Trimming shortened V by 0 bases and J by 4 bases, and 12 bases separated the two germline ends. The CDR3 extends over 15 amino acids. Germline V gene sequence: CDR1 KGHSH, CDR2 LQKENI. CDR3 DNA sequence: TGTGCCAGCTCACCACCGGAGGGAGGTGGAGAGACCCAGTACTTC. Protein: CASSPPEGGGETQYF.

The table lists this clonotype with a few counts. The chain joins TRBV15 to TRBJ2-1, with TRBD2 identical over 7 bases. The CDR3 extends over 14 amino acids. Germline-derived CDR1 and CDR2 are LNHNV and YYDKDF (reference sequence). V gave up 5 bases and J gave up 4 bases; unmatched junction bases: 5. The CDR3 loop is CATSAPGGYNEQFF. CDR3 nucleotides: TGTGCCACCAGCGCCCCGGGAGGATACAATGAGCAGTTCTTC.

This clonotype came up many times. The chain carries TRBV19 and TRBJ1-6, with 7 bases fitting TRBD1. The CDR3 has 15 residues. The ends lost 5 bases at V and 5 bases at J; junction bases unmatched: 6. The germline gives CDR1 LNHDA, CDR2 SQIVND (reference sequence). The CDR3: CASSPPGQNNSPLHF. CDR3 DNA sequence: TGTGCCAGTAGTCCCCCGGGACAGAATAATTCACCCCTCCACTTT.

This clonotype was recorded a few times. The DNA of the CDR3 is TGTGCCAGCAGTTACGATCCAGCGGGGTCCTACAATGAGCAGTTCTTC. Residues: CASSYDPAGSYNEQFF. The chain has TRBV6-2 or TRBV6-3 and TRBJ2-1, with TRBD2 matching 7 bases. From germline, CDR1 is MNHEY and CDR2 SVGEGT. V gave up 2 bases and J gave up 1 base; unmatched junction bases: 5. This CDR3 has 16 residues.

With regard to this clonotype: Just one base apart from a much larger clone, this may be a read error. In nucleotides, the CDR3 is TGTGCCTGCTTAAGATCGGGACAGGGGTTGACTGGAGCTTTCTTT. Translation gives CACLRSGQGLTGAFF. This chain links TRBV6-2 or TRBV6-3 with TRBJ1-1; 10 bases are shared with TRBD1. The CDR3 length is 15 residues. In germline, CDR1 is MNHEY, CDR2 SVGEGT.

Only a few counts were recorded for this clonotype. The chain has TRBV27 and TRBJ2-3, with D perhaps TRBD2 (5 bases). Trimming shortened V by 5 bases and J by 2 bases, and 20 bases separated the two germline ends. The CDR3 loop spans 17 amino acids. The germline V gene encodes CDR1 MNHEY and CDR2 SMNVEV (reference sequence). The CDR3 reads CASSPPAGGSYTDTQYF. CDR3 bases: TGTGCCAGCAGTCCTCCCGCCGGCGGGTCTTACACAGATACGCAGTATTTT.

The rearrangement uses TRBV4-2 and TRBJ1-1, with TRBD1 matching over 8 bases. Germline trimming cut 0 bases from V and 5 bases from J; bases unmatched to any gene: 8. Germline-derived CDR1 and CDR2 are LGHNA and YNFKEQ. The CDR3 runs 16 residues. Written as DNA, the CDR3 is TGTGCCAGCAGCCAAGAGAAAGGACAGGGAGGGACTGAAGCTTTCTTT. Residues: CASSQEKGQGGTEAFF.

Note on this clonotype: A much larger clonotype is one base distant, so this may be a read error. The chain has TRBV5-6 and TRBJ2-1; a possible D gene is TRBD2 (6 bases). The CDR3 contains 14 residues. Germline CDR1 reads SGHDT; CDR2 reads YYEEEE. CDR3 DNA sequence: TGTGCCAGCAGCTCATCGTCTAGCGACAATAAGCAGTTCTTC. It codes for CASSSSSSDNKQFF.

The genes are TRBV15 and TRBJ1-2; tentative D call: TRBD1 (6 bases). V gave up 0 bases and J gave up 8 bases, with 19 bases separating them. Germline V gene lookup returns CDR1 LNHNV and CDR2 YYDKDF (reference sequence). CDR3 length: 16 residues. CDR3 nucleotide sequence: TGTGCCACCAGCAGAGAGGGGGGGCGTGTGATGTCCGGCTACACCTTC. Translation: CATSREGGRVMSGYTF.